This T cell receptor (beta chain) was identified in a study of blood T cell repertoires in COVID-19 (dated by TCRdb to about 2020). A note on the overall study: Samples from collaborators originated in the United States, Italy and Spain and spanned both the acute and convalescent phases of COVID-19. The material from the prospective study consisted of cDNA or gDNA derived from T cells, B-cell-depleted T cells, or PBMCs. Subjects who had been exposed to COVID-19, were actively infected with it, or had recovered from it provided the deeply sampled blood TCRbeta repertoires that made up the dataset. The repertoires were made available in a free public database intended to serve as a resource for research on the immune response to SARS-CoV-2. Samples came from the ongoing ImmuneRACE study (first 160 participants) plus 1,254 subjects from 6 global collaborators. A de-identified subject ID, COVID-19 status, age in years and sex were almost always included in the sample metadata. Where HLA class I and class II types were available, the types were taken from metadata supplied by the sample provider, not from assay-based typing. The study at large found these results: How much clinical and demographic metadata was included differed by source and by participant, and the metadata was provided uncurated.

In the case of this clone: This clone's antigen is unknown. Base qualities are missing; no much larger clone stands one base away.

V is shortened by 5 bases, J by 0 bases, and the region joining them spans 20 bases. Including cysteine and phenylalanine, the CDR3 has 19 amino acids. CDR3 DNA is the only sequence kept; it has 57 bases, read in frame from the first base. The germline V gene specifies SGHTA as CDR1 and FQGTGA as CDR2. TCRbeta CDR3 regions were amplified from genomic DNA by means of the immunoSEQ Assay, a bias-controlled multiplex PCR. On the authors' methods: The number of nucleated cells in each sample was estimated from the amplification of reference gene primers within the assay. To quantify the absolute abundance of each unique TCRbeta CDR3 rearrangement, sequence reads were collapsed and filtered. For each sample, productive Simpson clonality was calculated as the square root of Simpson's diversity index across productive rearrangements. TCRdb took this table from immuneACCESS and kept in-frame rearrangements with V and J called. Such tables lack part of the clones; where checked against another copy, unresolved V genes explain under half of the gap, and the rest is unexplained. D and trimming come from the DNA, and the V and J calls and clone size come from that table. Within this sample are around 81,000 clones, with approximately 80% of them counted one time only. Together, the top ten hold roughly 12% of the sample.

Each collaborating institution followed its own protocols to collect whole blood in K2EDTA tubes. For TCRbeta analysis, collaborators shipped samples in one of three forms: frozen whole blood, isolated PBMCs, or DNA extracted from either of those sample types. The clonotype was recovered from a human donor in a cohort sampled during active COVID-19. The rearrangement joined TRBV7-3 to TRBJ2-6; D gene: possibly TRBD1, on 6 matching bases. The specimen sequenced was peripheral blood. The CDR3 here reads CASSPTTQGYISGANVLTF. In nucleotides, the sequence is TGTGCCAGCAGCCCGACGACACAGGGATATATCTCTGGGGCCAACGTCCTGACTTTC.